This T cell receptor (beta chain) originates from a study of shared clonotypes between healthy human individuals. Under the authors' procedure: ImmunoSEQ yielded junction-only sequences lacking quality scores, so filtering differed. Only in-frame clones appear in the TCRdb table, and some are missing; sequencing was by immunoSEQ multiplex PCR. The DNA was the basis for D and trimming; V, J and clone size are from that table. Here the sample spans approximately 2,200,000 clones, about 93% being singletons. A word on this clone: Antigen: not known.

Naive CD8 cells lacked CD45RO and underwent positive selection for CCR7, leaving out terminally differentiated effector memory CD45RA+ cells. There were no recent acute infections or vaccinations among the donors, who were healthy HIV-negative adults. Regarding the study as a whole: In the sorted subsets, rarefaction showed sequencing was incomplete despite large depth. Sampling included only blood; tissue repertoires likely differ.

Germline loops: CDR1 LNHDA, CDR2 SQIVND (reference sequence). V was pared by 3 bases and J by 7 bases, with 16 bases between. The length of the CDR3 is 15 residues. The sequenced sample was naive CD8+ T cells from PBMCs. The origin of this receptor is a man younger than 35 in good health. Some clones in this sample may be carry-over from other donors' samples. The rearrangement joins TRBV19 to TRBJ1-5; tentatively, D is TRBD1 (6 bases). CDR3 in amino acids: CASSIDRGARQPQHF. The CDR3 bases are TGTGCCAGTAGTATTGATCGGGGGGCTCGACAGCCCCAGCATTTT.